The rows below give T cell receptor beta chains drawn from one sample of a study of blood T cell repertoires in COVID-19. Here immunoSEQ multiplex PCR was the method, and the copy in TCRdb shows in-frame clones only, minus some. The sample lists 250,000 or so clones, 91% seen once, with around 1.3% in the top ten. Material for sequencing was PBMCs or T cells enriched from blood (not recorded which). The receptors here all came from a human donor in a cohort exposed to, infected with or recovered from COVID-19 (not recorded which). The donor label of this sample is uncertain. The CDR3 runs from the conserved cysteine through the conserved F or W. D genes are given only for firm matches. Not every row has a clone size; where given, it reads once, few, many or a size class.

>TRBV18|TRBD2|.|TRBJ2-1
CASSPAGLGRHEQFF
TGTGCCAGCTCACCCGCGGGACTAGGAAGGCATGAGCAGTTCTTC
>TRBV5-5|.|.|TRBJ2-7
CASSPQEDRSHYEQYF
TGTGCCAGCAGCCCCCAAGAAGACAGAAGCCACTACGAGCAGTACTTC
>TRBV6-5|.|.|TRBJ1-1
CASSSRGNMNTEAFF
TGTGCCAGCAGTTCCCGGGGGAACATGAACACTGAAGCTTTCTTT
>TRBV13|TRBD1|.|TRBJ1-2
CASSLVGPQGDYGYTF
TGTGCCAGCAGCTTAGTAGGTCCACAGGGGGACTATGGCTACACCTTC
>TRBV2|TRBD1|.|TRBJ1-5
CASTLDRGSNQPQHF
TGTGCCAGCACCTTGGACAGGGGAAGCAATCAGCCCCAGCATTTT
>TRBV6-1|TRBD1|.|TRBJ2-7
CASSEGTGGYEQYF
TGTGCCAGCAGTGAGGGGACAGGGGGGTACGAGCAGTACTTC
>TRBV21-1|.|.|TRBJ1-2
CASSKARGGAGYTF
TGTGCCAGCAGCAAAGCGCGGGGAGGGGCTGGCTACACCTTC
>TRBV27|.|.|TRBJ1-1
CASSGYHPRTEGARAFF
TGTGCCAGCAGTGGTTATCACCCAAGGACAGAGGGAGCGAGGGCTTTCTTT
>TRBV2|TRBD1|.|TRBJ1-2
CASQDRGTSYGYTF
TGTGCCAGCCAAGACAGGGGAACGTCATATGGCTACACCTTC
>TRBV3-1/TRBV3-2|.|.|TRBJ2-7
CASSQGEGQSFGREQYF
TGTGCCAGCAGCCAAGGGGAAGGACAGTCCTTCGGGCGCGAGCAGTACTTC
>TRBV19|TRBD1|.|TRBJ1-1
CASRTPGQGYTEAFF
TGTGCCAGTAGAACTCCCGGACAGGGCTACACTGAAGCTTTCTTT
>TRBV6-5|.|.|TRBJ1-1
CASRRDRQGAFF
TGTGCCAGCAGACGAGACAGACAAGGAGCTTTCTTT
>TRBV6-5|.|few|TRBJ1-3
CASSYSRGRNTIYF
TGTGCCAGCAGTTACTCGAGAGGGAGAAACACCATATATTTT
>TRBV19|TRBD2|.|TRBJ2-1
CASSELAGGYAFF
TGTGCCAGTAGTGAGTTAGCGGGGGGTTATGCGTTCTTC
>TRBV28|TRBD1|.|TRBJ1-2
CASSLQGVEAYGYTF
TGTGCCAGCAGTCTTCAGGGGGTTGAGGCCTATGGCTACACCTTC
>TRBV3-1/TRBV3-2|.|.|TRBJ2-3
CASSQFAAGIDTQYF
TGTGCCAGCAGCCAATTCGCGGCAGGGATAGATACGCAGTATTTT
>TRBV7-6|.|.|TRBJ2-1
CASSHDNEQFF
TGTGCCAGCAGCCATGACAATGAGCAGTTCTTC
>TRBV19|.|.|TRBJ2-3
CASREDREGTDTQYF
TGTGCCAGTAGGGAAGACAGGGAGGGCACAGATACGCAGTATTTT
>TRBV5-1|TRBD2|once|TRBJ2-3
CASSPGLAGGVDTQYF
TGCGCCAGCAGCCCCGGACTAGCGGGGGGCGTCGATACGCAGTATTTT
>TRBV2|TRBD1|.|TRBJ1-1
CASRVEQGAHTEAFF
TGTGCCAGCAGGGTTGAACAGGGGGCACACACTGAAGCTTTCTTT
>TRBV5-1|.|.|TRBJ1-2
CASSEAGTNYGYTF
TGCGCCAGCAGCGAGGCGGGAACTAACTATGGCTACACCTTC
>TRBV11-3|.|.|TRBJ1-1
CASSFLPRGKNTEAFF
TGTGCCAGCAGCTTTTTACCCAGGGGCAAGAACACTGAAGCTTTCTTT
>TRBV7-2|.|once|TRBJ2-3
CASSFILITDTQYF
TGTGCCAGCAGCTTCATCCTAATCACAGATACGCAGTATTTT
>TRBV6-2/TRBV6-3|.|.|TRBJ2-7
CASSYVDYSYEQYF
TGTGCCAGCAGTTACGTGGACTACTCCTACGAGCAGTACTTC
>TRBV6-2/TRBV6-3|.|.|TRBJ2-2
CASSPVGGSYTGELFF
TGTGCCAGCAGCCCTGTCGGAGGGTCGTACACCGGGGAGCTGTTTTTT
>TRBV19|.|few|TRBJ1-2
CASSIWVQGSYIDYGYTF
TGTGCCAGTAGTATCTGGGTCCAGGGGTCGTATATTGACTATGGCTACACCTTC
>TRBV20-1|.|.|TRBJ1-2
CSASSRSTYGYTF
TGCAGTGCTAGTAGTAGGAGTACCTATGGCTACACCTTC
>TRBV18|.|.|TRBJ2-7
CASSPSGGGYEQYF
TGTGCCAGCTCACCAAGCGGCGGAGGCTACGAGCAGTACTTC
>TRBV2|.|.|TRBJ1-1
CASRTGTSRGRNTEAFF
TGTGCCAGCAGAACCGGGACATCGAGGGGTAGGAACACTGAAGCTTTCTTT
>TRBV10-1|TRBD1|.|TRBJ1-3
CAANRDRGQNSGNTIYF
TGCGCCGCTAACCGGGACAGGGGACAAAACTCTGGAAACACCATATATTTT
>TRBV29-1|.|.|TRBJ2-3
CSVDRGLTDTQYF
TGCAGCGTTGACAGGGGCCTCACAGATACGCAGTATTTT
>TRBV5-5|.|once|TRBJ1-4
CASSLDSSTNEKLFF
TGTGCCAGCAGCTTAGACAGCTCAACTAATGAAAAACTGTTTTTT
>TRBV7-3|.|.|TRBJ2-1
CASSSLSYNEQFF
TGTGCCAGCAGCTCCCTCTCCTACAATGAGCAGTTCTTC
>TRBV4-2|TRBD1|.|TRBJ1-4
CASSQGGQKGEKLFF
TGTGCCAGCAGCCAAGGGGGACAGAAGGGTGAAAAACTGTTTTTT
>TRBV13|TRBD1|.|TRBJ2-1
CASSLGGRPEQFF
TGTGCCAGCAGCCTAGGGGGCAGACCCGAGCAGTTCTTC
>TRBV2|TRBD1|.|TRBJ1-5
CASSVGQGGQPQHF
TGTGCCAGCAGTGTCGGACAGGGGGGTCAGCCCCAGCATTTT
>TRBV9|TRBD1|.|TRBJ1-4
CASSVSPDRGDEKLFF
TGTGCCAGCAGCGTTTCGCCGGACAGGGGGGATGAAAAACTGTTTTTT
>TRBV6-5|.|.|TRBJ1-1
CASSYLRGTEAFF
TGTGCCAGCAGTTACCTCCGGGGCACTGAAGCTTTCTTT
>TRBV5-6|TRBD1|.|TRBJ1-4
CASSRRVGQKNEKLFF
TGTGCCAGCAGCCGCCGGGTGGGACAGAAGAATGAAAAACTGTTTTTT
>TRBV11-3|.|.|TRBJ1-6
CASSLWGDSPLHF
TGTGCCAGCAGCTTATGGGGGGACTCACCCCTCCACTTT
>TRBV2|.|.|TRBJ2-3
CASSPEADTQYF
TGTGCCAGCAGCCCTGAGGCAGATACGCAGTATTTT
>TRBV7-9|.|.|TRBJ2-5
CASSLYQRGIEETQYF
TGTGCCAGCAGCTTATACCAGAGGGGGATAGAAGAGACCCAGTACTTC
>TRBV4-1|TRBD1|.|TRBJ1-5
CASSQATGGHSHF
TGCGCCAGCAGCCAAGCGACAGGGGGCCATTCGCATTTT
>TRBV5-1|TRBD1|.|TRBJ2-5
CASSQGTGGQETQYF
TGCGCCAGCAGCCAAGGGACAGGGGGCCAAGAGACCCAGTACTTC
>TRBV7-2|TRBD2|.|TRBJ2-3
CASSRTSGTDTQYF
TGTGCCAGCAGCCGGACTAGTGGCACAGATACGCAGTATTTT
>TRBV5-1|TRBD2|.|TRBJ2-1
CASSLGSSGGHNEQFF
TGCGCCAGCAGCTTGGGGAGTAGCGGGGGGCACAATGAGCAGTTCTTC
>TRBV4-1|TRBD1|.|TRBJ2-6
CASSHPDRGVPGANVLTF
TGCGCCAGCAGCCATCCAGACAGGGGAGTACCTGGGGCCAACGTCCTGACTTTC
>TRBV7-9|.|.|TRBJ1-4
CASSAGTPVEKLFF
TGTGCCAGCAGCGCCGGGACACCAGTAGAAAAACTGTTTTTT
>TRBV30|.|.|TRBJ2-3
CALTGFSTDTQYF
TGTGCCTTGACTGGGTTCAGCACAGATACGCAGTATTTT
>TRBV5-1|.|.|TRBJ2-3
CASQTAGNTDTQYF
TGCGCCAGCCAGACGGCAGGGAACACAGATACGCAGTATTTT
>TRBV18|.|few|TRBJ2-1
CASSPGAQLNEQFF
TGTGCCAGCTCACCGGGGGCACAGCTCAATGAGCAGTTCTTC
>TRBV6-2/TRBV6-3|TRBD1|once|TRBJ1-2
CASSYPLQGAFDGYTF
TGTGCCAGCAGTTACCCCCTCCAGGGGGCGTTCGATGGCTACACCTTC
>TRBV6-5|TRBD1|.|TRBJ1-1
CASSYSKDRAPEAFF
TGTGCCAGCAGTTATTCCAAGGACAGGGCCCCTGAAGCTTTCTTT
>TRBV6-5|.|.|TRBJ2-7
CASLASSYEQYF
TGTGCCAGTTTGGCATCCTCCTACGAGCAGTACTTC
>TRBV5-4|.|.|TRBJ1-5
CASSLRGSNQPQHF
TGTGCCAGCAGCTTACGGGGAAGCAATCAGCCCCAGCATTTT